This section outlines one T cell receptor beta chain sequence together with its context. As originally analysed: It was from reference gene primer amplification that nucleated cell counts were estimated. Assay: immunoSEQ multiplex PCR; the TCRdb copy retains only in-frame clones and omits some. V, J and clone size were drawn from that table, and D and trimming were deduced from the DNA. Among about 200,000 clones listed, about 90% were seen once. The record originates from a study of blood T cell repertoires in COVID-19. Study overall: Some COVID-19 samples were acute and others convalescent; all came from the United States, Italy and Spain. In each case, the material was cDNA or gDNA derived from T cells, B-cell-depleted T cells, or PBMCs.

The germline V gene encodes CDR1 LGHDT and CDR2 YNNKEL (reference sequence). This CDR3 spans 17 amino acids. With 5 bases removed from V and 4 bases from J, the gap between germline ends came to 24 bases. The V and J genes are TRBV3-1 (or the pseudogene TRBV3-2) and TRBJ2-7; D is unresolved. The sequence came from a man aged 50 to 60 with acute or convalescent COVID-19. Sample: peripheral blood. The CDR3 loop reads CASSAASGLTALYEQYF. The CDR3 nucleotides read TGTGCCAGCAGCGCAGCTTCAGGCCTCACTGCCCTATACGAGCAGTACTTC.